What follows describes a single T cell receptor (beta chain). The antigen is unknown. The sample comes from a study of regulatory T cells in long-lasting Graves disease. Findings and caveats of the study: Patients with persistent disease shared 2,741 public clonotypes, outpacing the roughly 1,000 shared by new patients. Persistent disease preferred TRBV28, TRBJ1-2 and TRBJ2-5; new disease, TRBV20-1 and TRBJ2-1.

Germline-derived CDR1 and CDR2 are LNHNV and YYDKDF (reference sequence). This CDR3 has 15 residues. Time point meaning: newly diagnosed GD, antithyroid drugs for less than 3 months. Researchers made the TCR library from RNA that was extracted from PBMCs. Patients hailed from an endocrinology department in Xi'an, China. Blood from the periphery, nine milliliters in all, was drawn into EDTA tubes. Relying on iRepertoire HTBI primers and Arm-PCR of CDR3 regions, the team built TCR beta libraries. MiXCR was run by TCRdb on the multiplex PCR reads, yielding one entry per CDR3 protein. The sample lists about 320,000 distinct CDR3 sequences; 15% to 20% were seen once.

Sample: peripheral blood mononuclear cells (PBMCs), taken at new diagnosis, from a patient treated with antithyroid drugs. The source is a female donor with Graves disease. This chain uses TRBV15 with TRBJ1-4; the match to TRBD1 covers 7 bases. In nucleotides, the CDR3 is TGTGCTGTGACTAGCGGACAGGCAACTAATGAAAAACTGTTTTTT. This gives the protein CAVTSGQATNEKLFF. Full variable domain (remainder filled in from reference TRBV15 and TRBJ1-4): DAMVIQNPRYQVTQFGKPVTLSCSQTLNHNVMYWYQQKSSQAPKLLFHYYDKDFNNEADTPDNFQSRRPNTSFCFLDIRSPGLGDTAMYLCAVTSGQATNEKLFFGSGTQLSVL.